This T cell receptor (beta chain) was profiled in a study of blood T cell repertoires in COVID-19. The wider study: The study drew acute and convalescent COVID-19 samples from the United States, Italy and Spain. PBMCs, B-cell-depleted T cells, or T cells were the source of the cDNA or gDNA that made up the material.

The V gene's germline CDR1 is SGHKS and CDR2 YYEKEE (reference sequence). The CDR3 totals 18 residues. With V trimmed by 1 base and J by 1 base, 5 bases remained unmatched. Authors' methods: Using reference gene primer amplification, nucleated cell counts were estimated. The table came from immunoSEQ multiplex PCR; TCRdb's copy has only in-frame clones and leaves some out. V and J calls and clone size are those listed in that table; D and trimming were worked out from the DNA. The table lists some 200,000 clones, about 86% of them singletons. This clone was detected once. The TCR sequence derives from a man between 18 and 35 years old with active or convalescent COVID-19. The chain has TRBV5-5 and TRBJ2-1; 13 bases match TRBD2. What was sequenced was peripheral blood. The CDR3 sequence: CASSLTSGRAISYNEQFF. The DNA of the CDR3 is TGTGCCAGCAGCTTGACTAGCGGGAGGGCCATTTCCTACAATGAGCAGTTCTTC. Filled out from reference TRBV5-5 and TRBJ2-1, the complete variable domain reads DAGVTQSPTHLIKTRGQQVTLRCSPISGHKSVSWYQQVLGQGPQFIFQYYEKEERGRGNFPDRFSARQFPNYSSELNVNALLLGDSALYLCASSLTSGRAISYNEQFFGPGTRLTVL.